A selection of T cell receptor beta chains follows, all from one sample in a study of shared clonotypes between healthy human individuals. Here immunoSEQ multiplex PCR was the method, and the copy in TCRdb shows in-frame clones only, minus some. The profile shows about 2,100,000 clones, about 93% of them singletons. The sequencing input was naive CD8+ T cells from PBMCs. These receptors originate from a man aged 18 to 29 in good health. Some clones in this sample may be carry-over from other donors' samples. Both conserved end residues are part of each CDR3. Each record gives: CDR3 length, V gene, clone size, D gene, J gene, CDR3 DNA, CDR3 protein. The D gene is left open where the match is weak. Clone size is given for some rows only: seen once, a few or many times, or a class if the clone is expanded.

length: 16; V: TRBV11-2; size: .; D: .; J: TRBJ2-7; DNA: TGTGCCAGCAGCTTAGATACCAGGGGATGGTCCTACGAGCAGTACTTC; CDR3: CASSLDTRGWSYEQYF
length: 16; V: TRBV30; size: .; D: .; J: TRBJ1-4; DNA: TGTGCCTGGGGAAACAGTTTAATGGGGAGGGATGAAAAACTGTTTTTT; CDR3: CAWGNSLMGRDEKLFF
length: 14; V: TRBV4-3; size: .; D: .; J: TRBJ2-7; DNA: TGCGCCAGCAGCCTAAGCCGGGGTTCCTACGAGCAGTACTTC; CDR3: CASSLSRGSYEQYF
length: 16; V: TRBV9; size: .; D: TRBD1; J: TRBJ2-1; DNA: TGTGCCAGCAGCGTGGACGGGACAGGGGGCTTCAATGAGCAGTTCTTC; CDR3: CASSVDGTGGFNEQFF
length: 19; V: TRBV9; size: .; D: TRBD2; J: TRBJ2-3; DNA: TGTGCCAGCAGCGTAGTTACGGGTGGACTAGCGGGAAGCACAGATACGCAGTATTTT; CDR3: CASSVVTGGLAGSTDTQYF
length: 17; V: TRBV7-9; size: .; D: TRBD2; J: TRBJ2-1; DNA: TGTGCCAGCAGCTTGATCACGTCTCTAGCGGGACAGAATGAGCAGTTCTTC; CDR3: CASSLITSLAGQNEQFF
length: 17; V: TRBV11-3; size: .; D: TRBD2; J: TRBJ2-3; DNA: TGTGCCAGCAGCTCCAGAACCGGGACTAGCCTCACAGATACGCAGTATTTT; CDR3: CASSSRTGTSLTDTQYF
length: 13; V: TRBV6-1; size: .; D: .; J: TRBJ2-7; DNA: TGTGCCAACAGCCTAGACCCAGACTACGAGCAGTACTTC; CDR3: CANSLDPDYEQYF
length: 14; V: TRBV5-1; size: .; D: TRBD1; J: TRBJ1-2; DNA: TGCGCCAGCAGCCAGACAGGGGTGAACTATGGCTACACCTTC; CDR3: CASSQTGVNYGYTF
length: 17; V: TRBV7-9; size: .; D: .; J: TRBJ2-4; DNA: TGTGCCAGCAGCTACCGGGACTCAGTATCTGCCAAAAACATTCAGTACTTC; CDR3: CASSYRDSVSAKNIQYF
length: 16; V: TRBV4-3; size: .; D: .; J: TRBJ2-2; DNA: TGCGCCAGCAGCCAAGAAATTTCAGTGAACACCGGGGAGCTGTTTTTT; CDR3: CASSQEISVNTGELFF
length: 15; V: TRBV6-5; size: .; D: TRBD2; J: TRBJ2-2; DNA: TGTGCCAGCAGTTGGACTAGCGGCTTCACCGGGGAGCTGTTTTTT; CDR3: CASSWTSGFTGELFF
length: 14; V: TRBV4-1; size: .; D: .; J: TRBJ2-2; DNA: TGCGCCAGCAGCCAAGTGCCGTGGTCCGGGGAGCTGTTTTTT; CDR3: CASSQVPWSGELFF
length: 16; V: TRBV11-2; size: .; D: .; J: TRBJ1-5; DNA: TGTGCCAGCAGCTTGGCCAGGATGGGGGGCAATCAGCCCCAGCATTTT; CDR3: CASSLARMGGNQPQHF
length: 13; V: TRBV19; size: once; D: .; J: TRBJ2-7; DNA: TGTGCCAGTAGCCCTGGGAGTTTTTACGAGCAGTACTTC; CDR3: CASSPGSFYEQYF
length: 15; V: TRBV28; size: .; D: TRBD2; J: TRBJ2-7; DNA: TGTGCCAGTCTTCCCGGGACTAGCTTCTCCTACGAGCAGTACTTC; CDR3: CASLPGTSFSYEQYF
length: 13; V: TRBV5-1; size: .; D: .; J: TRBJ1-1; DNA: TGCGCCAGCAGCTTGGCTGTAAACACTGAAGCTTTCTTT; CDR3: CASSLAVNTEAFF
length: 15; V: TRBV19; size: .; D: .; J: TRBJ1-1; DNA: TGTGCCAGTAGTCCACGGGAGGTAGCGGAAATCGAAGCTTTCTTT; CDR3: CASSPREVAEIEAFF
length: 13; V: TRBV25-1; size: .; D: .; J: TRBJ2-3; DNA: TGTGCCAGCAGGGCAGGGGTACGGGATACGCAGTATTTT; CDR3: CASRAGVRDTQYF
length: 14; V: TRBV9; size: .; D: .; J: TRBJ1-1; DNA: TGTGCCAGCAGCGTATTACCCTTAGACACTGAAGCTTTCTTT; CDR3: CASSVLPLDTEAFF
length: 14; V: TRBV2; size: .; D: .; J: TRBJ2-5; DNA: TGTGCCGGCCCCTGGGGGGCAAAGGGAGAGACCCAGTACTTC; CDR3: CAGPWGAKGETQYF
length: 13; V: TRBV28; size: few; D: .; J: TRBJ1-5; DNA: TGTGCCAGCAGTTTTTACAGGGACCAGCCCCAGCATTTT; CDR3: CASSFYRDQPQHF
length: 12; V: TRBV7-2; size: .; D: .; J: TRBJ1-1; DNA: TGTGCCAGCAGCCCCTCGTATGCTGAAGCTTTCTTT; CDR3: CASSPSYAEAFF
length: 14; V: TRBV9; size: .; D: .; J: TRBJ2-1; DNA: TGTGCCAGCAGCGAGGGGGGTTCCTACAATGAGCAGTTCTTC; CDR3: CASSEGGSYNEQFF
length: 19; V: TRBV11-2; size: .; D: TRBD1; J: TRBJ2-1; DNA: TGTGCCAGCAGCACCCGGGACAGGGTTGATTGGGTAGTGGACAATGAGCAGTTCTTC; CDR3: CASSTRDRVDWVVDNEQFF
length: 16; V: TRBV4-3; size: .; D: .; J: TRBJ2-1; DNA: TGCGCCAGCAGCCCCTCCGGGGCAGACGACCACAATGAGCAGTTCTTC; CDR3: CASSPSGADDHNEQFF
length: 11; V: TRBV11-2; size: few; D: .; J: TRBJ2-3; DNA: TGTGCCAGCAGCTTAGGGGATACGCAGTATTTT; CDR3: CASSLGDTQYF
length: 13; V: TRBV9; size: .; D: .; J: TRBJ2-5; DNA: TGTGCCAGCAGCGCCGGGGGTAAGGAGACCCAGTACTTC; CDR3: CASSAGGKETQYF
length: 16; V: TRBV9; size: once; D: .; J: TRBJ1-2; DNA: TGTGCCAGCAGCGTAGGGTTAGGACTTACTAACTATGGCTACACCTTC; CDR3: CASSVGLGLTNYGYTF
length: 18; V: TRBV15; size: .; D: TRBD2; J: TRBJ2-5; DNA: TGTGCCACCAGCAGAGAAATAGGGCTAGCGGGAGCTTCGGAGACCCAGTACTTC; CDR3: CATSREIGLAGASETQYF
length: 14; V: TRBV9; size: medium-sized; D: .; J: TRBJ1-1; DNA: TGTGCCAGCAGCGTAGGCGGGACCACCCGAGAGGCTTTCTTT; CDR3: CASSVGGTTREAFF
length: 13; V: TRBV4-1; size: .; D: .; J: TRBJ2-3; DNA: TGCGCCAGCAGCCTCAACCCCACAGATACGCAGTATTTT; CDR3: CASSLNPTDTQYF
length: 16; V: TRBV28; size: .; D: .; J: TRBJ1-5; DNA: TGTGCCAGCAGTTTGGTTTTACAGAGTAGCAATCAGCCCCAGCATTTT; CDR3: CASSLVLQSSNQPQHF